The rows below give T cell receptor beta chains drawn from one sample of a study of T cell changes during pregnancy in multiple sclerosis. Sequenced by immunoSEQ multiplex PCR; TCRdb stores in-frame clones only, minus some. The sample has 90,000 to 120,000 clones, almost 95% seen once. The sample was peripheral blood, taken before pregnancy. The receptor set was obtained from a female donor with multiple sclerosis, enrolled in a pregnancy study. Each CDR3 is given with its conserved first and last residue. D genes are given only for firm matches. The listing skips clone size in some rows; elsewhere it reads once, few, many or a size class.

CDR3 DNA,CDR3 protein,J gene,clone size,D gene,V gene
TGTGCCAGCAGCTTAGTGTCATCCAGCACAGATACGCAGTATTTT,CASSLVSSSTDTQYF,TRBJ2-3,NA,NA,TRBV7-2
TGTGCCAGCTCACCAGGCTTGAACACTGAAGCTTTCTTT,CASSPGLNTEAFF,TRBJ1-1,few,NA,TRBV18
TGTGCCAGCAGTTTATATAGCTACGAGCAGTACTTC,CASSLYSYEQYF,TRBJ2-7,once,NA,TRBV28
TGTGCCAGCAGTGCCTTGGCGGTAATAGCCAAAAACATTCAGTACTTC,CASSALAVIAKNIQYF,TRBJ2-4,NA,NA,TRBV27
TGTGCCAGCAGTGTCAGGGGGGCTTTCTTT,CASSVRGAFF,TRBJ1-1,once,TRBD1,TRBV28
TGTGCCAGCAGCCTAGCGAGGACTTCCGACAATGAGCAGTTCTTC,CASSLARTSDNEQFF,TRBJ2-1,NA,NA,TRBV4-2
TGTGCCAGTATGACAAGCTCTGGGGCCAACGTCCTGACTTTC,CASMTSSGANVLTF,TRBJ2-6,NA,NA,TRBV19
TGTGCCAGTAGTATAGTAGAGGGCCGGTACCAAGAGACCCAGTACTTC,CASSIVEGRYQETQYF,TRBJ2-5,NA,NA,TRBV19
TGTGCCAGCAGACGTCAGGTTTTTAGCACAGATACGCAGTATTTT,CASRRQVFSTDTQYF,TRBJ2-3,NA,NA,TRBV5-4
TGTGCCAGCAGCTCCGAACCCGGGGGGAACACTGAAGCTTTCTTT,CASSSEPGGNTEAFF,TRBJ1-1,once,NA,TRBV5-8
TGTGCCAGCAGTTTAAGGGAGAGAGATACGCAGTATTTT,CASSLRERDTQYF,TRBJ2-3,few,NA,TRBV6-5
TGTGCCAGCAGCTTATCCCTTAACACCGGGGAGCTGTTTTTT,CASSLSLNTGELFF,TRBJ2-2,NA,NA,TRBV7-6
TGTGCCAGTAGTAAAAGACAGGGGGTAGACACTGAAGCTTTCTTT,CASSKRQGVDTEAFF,TRBJ1-1,NA,TRBD1,TRBV19
TGTGCCAGCAGCGCCTCGACAGGGGATGGGGAAAAACTGTTTTTT,CASSASTGDGEKLFF,TRBJ1-4,NA,TRBD1,TRBV9
TGTGCCAGCAGCTTAGGAGGATATCAGGGAAGACACGAGCAGTACTTC,CASSLGGYQGRHEQYF,TRBJ2-7,once,NA,TRBV7-2
TGCGCCAGCAGCTTGGCCGCCGGGACTGCCTACGAGCAGTACTTC,CASSLAAGTAYEQYF,TRBJ2-7,NA,NA,TRBV5-1
TGTGCCAGCAGCCCGACGACAGGGGGAATCGAGCAGTACTTC,CASSPTTGGIEQYF,TRBJ2-7,NA,TRBD1,TRBV11-2
TGTGCCAGCAGTGAAGCCCTGGACAGGGGGGACACCGGGGAGCTGTTTTTT,CASSEALDRGDTGELFF,TRBJ2-2,NA,TRBD1,TRBV6-1